These T cell receptor beta chains were read from a single sample in a study of shared clonotypes between healthy human individuals. Assay: immunoSEQ multiplex PCR; the TCRdb copy retains only in-frame clones and omits some. The sample includes a few million clones, just over 90% seen only once; the top ten take 0.39%. Source material: naive CD4+ T cells from PBMCs. These receptors originate from a man younger than 35 in good health. Some clones in this sample may be carry-over from other donors' samples. Both conserved end residues are part of each CDR3. The order of the fields is J gene, D gene, V gene, CDR3 length, clone size, CDR3 DNA, CDR3 protein. A D gene is named only where the DNA matches it firmly. Expanded clones get a size class; other rows say once, few or many, or leave the size out.

J gene: TRBJ1-1; D gene: .; V gene: TRBV7-9; CDR3 length: 12; clone size: .; CDR3 DNA: TGTGCCAGCAGCCAAGGGAACACTGAAGCTTTCTTT; CDR3 protein: CASSQGNTEAFF
J gene: TRBJ2-7; D gene: .; V gene: TRBV6-5; CDR3 length: 13; clone size: .; CDR3 DNA: TGTGCCAGCAGTTACCGGCCATTCTACGAGCAGTACTTC; CDR3 protein: CASSYRPFYEQYF
J gene: TRBJ1-5; D gene: .; V gene: TRBV6-1; CDR3 length: 16; clone size: .; CDR3 DNA: TGTGCCAGCAGTGAAAGGAGGGCCAGGGGACCCCAGCCCCAGCATTTT; CDR3 protein: CASSERRARGPQPQHF
J gene: TRBJ1-1; D gene: TRBD1; V gene: TRBV11-2; CDR3 length: 13; clone size: .; CDR3 DNA: TGTGCCAGCAGCCGGACAGGGACGACTGAAGCTTTCTTT; CDR3 protein: CASSRTGTTEAFF
J gene: TRBJ2-5; D gene: TRBD2; V gene: TRBV30; CDR3 length: 15; clone size: .; CDR3 DNA: TGTGCCTGGAGTACGGGACTAGCGGCCAAAGGGACCCAGTACTTC; CDR3 protein: CAWSTGLAAKGTQYF
J gene: TRBJ1-1; D gene: .; V gene: TRBV9; CDR3 length: 15; clone size: .; CDR3 DNA: TGTGCCAGCAGCTCAGACAGGCCCATTGGCACTGAAGCTTTCTTT; CDR3 protein: CASSSDRPIGTEAFF
J gene: TRBJ1-3; D gene: TRBD1; V gene: TRBV29-1; CDR3 length: 13; clone size: .; CDR3 DNA: TGCAGCGCAAGTCAGGGGGCTAGGGACACCATATATTTT; CDR3 protein: CSASQGARDTIYF
J gene: TRBJ1-2; D gene: .; V gene: TRBV19; CDR3 length: 13; clone size: .; CDR3 DNA: TGTGCCAGTATTTTAACAGGGAGCTATGGCTACACCTTC; CDR3 protein: CASILTGSYGYTF
J gene: TRBJ2-2; D gene: .; V gene: TRBV7-3; CDR3 length: 15; clone size: .; CDR3 DNA: TGTGCCAGCAGCCCCGTCGGGGCGAACACCGGGGAGCTGTTTTTT; CDR3 protein: CASSPVGANTGELFF
J gene: TRBJ2-3; D gene: .; V gene: TRBV9; CDR3 length: 15; clone size: .; CDR3 DNA: TGTGCCAGCAGTGCTATGTCTCGGGCGCCAGATACGCAGTATTTT; CDR3 protein: CASSAMSRAPDTQYF
J gene: TRBJ1-1; D gene: .; V gene: TRBV7-3; CDR3 length: 15; clone size: .; CDR3 DNA: TGTGCCAGCAGCTTAAAACCGGGATCGGACACTGAAGCTTTCTTT; CDR3 protein: CASSLKPGSDTEAFF
J gene: TRBJ2-7; D gene: TRBD2; V gene: TRBV4-3; CDR3 length: 20; clone size: .; CDR3 DNA: TGCGCCAGCAGCCAAGTCCATCGTCGACTAGCGGGAGGGTTAGGATACGAGCAGTACTTC; CDR3 protein: CASSQVHRRLAGGLGYEQYF
J gene: TRBJ1-1; D gene: TRBD1; V gene: TRBV7-3; CDR3 length: 13; clone size: .; CDR3 DNA: TGTGCCAGCAGCCAGGGGGGGAACACTGAAGCTTTCTTT; CDR3 protein: CASSQGGNTEAFF
J gene: TRBJ2-4; D gene: .; V gene: TRBV10-2; CDR3 length: 16; clone size: .; CDR3 DNA: TGCGCCAGCAGTGAGTTTAGGGCGCGCGAGGTTAGTTTTCGGTACTTC; CDR3 protein: CASSEFRAREVSFRYF
J gene: TRBJ2-7; D gene: .; V gene: TRBV30; CDR3 length: 15; clone size: .; CDR3 DNA: TGTGCCTGGAGTCCAGGGGGGACAAGCTCCTACGAGCAGTACTTC; CDR3 protein: CAWSPGGTSSYEQYF
J gene: TRBJ2-7; D gene: .; V gene: TRBV7-9; CDR3 length: 14; clone size: .; CDR3 DNA: TGTGCCAGCAGCTTGGAGGGGGGGTCTCGAGAGCAGTACTTC; CDR3 protein: CASSLEGGSREQYF
J gene: TRBJ1-2; D gene: .; V gene: TRBV2; CDR3 length: 14; clone size: few; CDR3 DNA: TGTGCCAGCAGACAGGACAATTCTAACTATGGCTACACCTTC; CDR3 protein: CASRQDNSNYGYTF
J gene: TRBJ2-2; D gene: .; V gene: TRBV5-1; CDR3 length: 15; clone size: .; CDR3 DNA: TGCGCCAGCAGCTTGGGCGGGGCGAACACCGGGGAGCTGTTTTTT; CDR3 protein: CASSLGGANTGELFF
J gene: TRBJ2-5; D gene: .; V gene: TRBV27; CDR3 length: 12; clone size: once; CDR3 DNA: TGTGCCAGCAGTCCGTACCAAGAGACCCAGTACTTC; CDR3 protein: CASSPYQETQYF
J gene: TRBJ2-7; D gene: .; V gene: TRBV18; CDR3 length: 12; clone size: few; CDR3 DNA: TGTGCCAGCTCACCCTCACGGGGAGAACCGTTGTTC; CDR3 protein: CASSPSRGEPLF
J gene: TRBJ2-2; D gene: TRBD1; V gene: TRBV5-1; CDR3 length: 14; clone size: .; CDR3 DNA: TGCGCCAGCGGACAGGACTCCGGCGGCGGGGAGCTGTTTTTT; CDR3 protein: CASGQDSGGGELFF
J gene: TRBJ2-3; D gene: .; V gene: TRBV5-1; CDR3 length: 15; clone size: .; CDR3 DNA: TGCGCCAGCAGCTTGGAAGTTGGGACGGCAGATACGCAGTATTTT; CDR3 protein: CASSLEVGTADTQYF
J gene: TRBJ2-3; D gene: .; V gene: TRBV18; CDR3 length: 16; clone size: .; CDR3 DNA: TGTGCCAGCTCACCCCTACACGGCCGTCGGGAACATACGCAGTATTTT; CDR3 protein: CASSPLHGRREHTQYF
J gene: TRBJ2-3; D gene: .; V gene: TRBV9; CDR3 length: 14; clone size: .; CDR3 DNA: TGTGCCAGCAGCGTAGGTCCTAACACAGATACGCAGTATTTT; CDR3 protein: CASSVGPNTDTQYF
J gene: TRBJ1-1; D gene: TRBD1; V gene: TRBV12-5; CDR3 length: 15; clone size: .; CDR3 DNA: TGTGCTAGTGGTTTGGGGACAGGGGGCGCGACTGAAGCTTTCTTT; CDR3 protein: CASGLGTGGATEAFF
J gene: TRBJ2-2; D gene: .; V gene: TRBV10-3; CDR3 length: 13; clone size: .; CDR3 DNA: TGTGCCATCAGTGACTCCAGGTCCGGGGAGCTGTTTTTT; CDR3 protein: CAISDSRSGELFF
J gene: TRBJ1-2; D gene: .; V gene: TRBV7-9; CDR3 length: 12; clone size: .; CDR3 DNA: TGTGCCAGCAGCTTAGGAGATACACCGTACACCTTC; CDR3 protein: CASSLGDTPYTF
J gene: TRBJ1-4; D gene: TRBD1; V gene: TRBV28; CDR3 length: 15; clone size: .; CDR3 DNA: TGTGCCAGCAGCTTAATGACAGGGGCTGATGAAAAACTGTTTTTT; CDR3 protein: CASSLMTGADEKLFF
J gene: TRBJ2-3; D gene: TRBD1; V gene: TRBV6-1; CDR3 length: 15; clone size: .; CDR3 DNA: TGTGCCAGCAGGAAGGACAGGGGCTACACAGATACGCAGTATTTT; CDR3 protein: CASRKDRGYTDTQYF
J gene: TRBJ1-2; D gene: .; V gene: TRBV4-2; CDR3 length: 21; clone size: .; CDR3 DNA: TGTGCCAGCAGCCAAGAAGGGTCCGGAGTCCCATCCGCTCCTCTCCCTTATGGCTACACCTTC; CDR3 protein: CASSQEGSGVPSAPLPYGYTF
J gene: TRBJ2-1; D gene: .; V gene: TRBV19; CDR3 length: 16; clone size: .; CDR3 DNA: TGTGCCAGTAGTCCCCTGGGCGGTAGCTCCTACAATGAGCAGTTCTTC; CDR3 protein: CASSPLGGSSYNEQFF
J gene: TRBJ2-3; D gene: TRBD2; V gene: TRBV5-1; CDR3 length: 12; clone size: .; CDR3 DNA: TGCGCCAGCAGCGCAGTAGCGGGAGCGCAGTATTTT; CDR3 protein: CASSAVAGAQYF